This T cell receptor beta chain was found in a study of blood T cell repertoires in COVID-19. The V end was cut by 1 base, the J end by 1 base, with 17 bases between. There are 17 residues in the CDR3. Per germline, CDR1 SGHRS and CDR2 YFSETQ. The recovered donors of Cohort 3 showed two negative PCRs, clearance, or symptom resolution. Generated by immunoSEQ multiplex PCR, the TCRdb table keeps only in-frame clones and is missing some. This sample has 250,000 to 300,000 clones; about nine tenths occur once, and the top ten carry 1.7%. The clonotype was recovered from a woman aged 40 to 50 who had recovered from COVID-19. What was sequenced was PBMCs or T cells enriched from blood (not recorded which). The V and J genes are TRBV5-1 and TRBJ2-5; TRBD2 is a possible D gene (6 bases). The CDR3 DNA sequence: TGCGCCAGCAGCTTGCCCCTCTTAGGCGGGACCCAAGAGACCCAGTACTTC. This gives the protein CASSLPLLGGTQETQYF.